This TCR beta chain was captured by sequencing in a study of blood T cell repertoires in COVID-19. The overall study: The study drew acute and convalescent COVID-19 samples from the United States, Italy and Spain.

The V segment lost 5 bases and the J segment 15 bases; nucleotides outside the gene matches: 7. The length of the CDR3 is 13 residues. Per the germline V gene, CDR1 is MNHEY and CDR2 is SMNVEV (reference sequence). As processed by the authors: Estimated nucleated cell counts came from reference gene primer amplification. Sequencing used immunoSEQ multiplex PCR; TCRdb keeps in-frame clones, though not all of them. The DNA was the basis for D and trimming; V, J and clone size are from that table. Here the sample spans about 180,000 clones, approximately 83% being singletons. V usage is TRBV27 and J usage is TRBJ2-1; 13 nucleotides match TRBD2. Sequencing was performed on peripheral blood. The TCR comes from a man between 60 and 70 years old with acute or convalescent COVID-19. The CDR3 loop reads CASSTGLAGEGFF. For the CDR3, the DNA is TGTGCCAGCAGTACAGGACTAGCGGGAGAAGGGTTCTTC.